The rows below give T cell receptor beta chains drawn from one sample of a study of blood T cell repertoires in COVID-19. The repertoire was sequenced with immunoSEQ multiplex PCR; TCRdb's copy has only in-frame clones and lacks some. The table includes 150,000 or so clones, 84% detected once. Sequenced input: peripheral blood. The receptors shown here come from a man aged 40-50 years who had recovered from COVID-19. Each CDR3 is given with its conserved first and last residue. Each record gives: CDR3 length, V gene, J gene, clone size, D gene, CDR3 DNA, CDR3 protein. The D gene is left open where the match is weak. Clone size, where shown, is once, few, many, or a class for clones that have expanded.

14	TRBV30	TRBJ2-7	once	TRBD2	TGTGCCTGGAGGACTAGCGGGCGCACCTACGAGCAGTACTTC	CAWRTSGRTYEQYF
14	TRBV7-9	TRBJ1-1	.	.	TGTGCCAGCAGCGCCGGACAGTGGTACACTGAAGCTTTCTTT	CASSAGQWYTEAFF
14	TRBV6-4	TRBJ2-3	.	TRBD2	TGTGCCAGCAGTGCTAGCGGGGGCACAGATACGCAGTATTTT	CASSASGGTDTQYF
12	TRBV27	TRBJ1-2	.	.	TGTGCCAGCAGTGCTTCAGGGGAAGGCTACACCTTC	CASSASGEGYTF
14	TRBV10-3	TRBJ1-2	.	.	TGTGCCATCAGTGCCGGTCAAGCTAACTATGGCTACACCTTC	CAISAGQANYGYTF
15	TRBV6-5	TRBJ2-1	.	.	TGTGCCAGCCCCAACCCCCGGGGGGCCGACAATGAGCAGTTCTTC	CASPNPRGADNEQFF
16	TRBV20-1	TRBJ2-7	few	TRBD1	TGCAGTGCTAGTCCCGGGACAGGGGGCTCTTACTACGAGCAGTACTTC	CSASPGTGGSYYEQYF
15	TRBV4-3	TRBJ1-2	few	.	TGCGCCAGCAGCCAAGCTGCGGGGGATAACTATGGCTACACCTTC	CASSQAAGDNYGYTF
14	TRBV7-2	TRBJ1-2	.	TRBD1	TGTGCCAGCACCATCCCTGGACAGGAACCTGGCTACACCTTC	CASTIPGQEPGYTF
14	TRBV4-3	TRBJ2-7	.	.	TGCGCCAGCAGCCAAGACCAGCAGGGGCTCGAGCAGTACTTC	CASSQDQQGLEQYF